This T cell receptor beta chain was sequenced in a study of cytomegalovirus exposure and HLA in healthy donors. Overall study: Among the 350 to 400 donors who were genotyped, approximately 76% fell in the genetic ancestry cluster that is associated with self-reported Caucasian donors.

Looked up from germline, CDR1 is SGHDT and CDR2 is YYEEEE. The CDR3 length is 13 residues. The V gene end was trimmed by 4 bases and the J gene end by 6 bases; junction bases not matched to a gene: 6. PCR involved 60 Vbeta and 13 Jbeta primers. TCRdb keeps only in-frame clones here, not all; method: immunoSEQ multiplex PCR. The sample contains 150,000 to 200,000 clones, roughly 87% of which appear only once. The origin of this receptor is a woman in her forties or fifties in good health and CMV-seronegative. Sample: PBMCs. This chain joins TRBV5-6 and TRBJ2-7; 8 nucleotides line up with TRBD2. The CDR3 loop reads CASSREGGSEQYF. CDR3 sequence (DNA): TGTGCCAGCAGCCGGGAGGGGGGGTCCGAGCAGTACTTC.